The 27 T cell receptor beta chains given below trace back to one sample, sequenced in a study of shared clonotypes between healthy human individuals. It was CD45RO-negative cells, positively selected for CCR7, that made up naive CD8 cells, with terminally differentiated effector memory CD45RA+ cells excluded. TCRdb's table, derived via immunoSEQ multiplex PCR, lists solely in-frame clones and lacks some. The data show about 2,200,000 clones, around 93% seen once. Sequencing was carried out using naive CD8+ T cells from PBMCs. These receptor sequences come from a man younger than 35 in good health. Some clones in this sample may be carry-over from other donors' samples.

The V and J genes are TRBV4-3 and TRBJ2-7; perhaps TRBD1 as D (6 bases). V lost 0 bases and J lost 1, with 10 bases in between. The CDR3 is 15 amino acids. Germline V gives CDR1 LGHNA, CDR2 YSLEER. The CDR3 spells CASSQDHGQSYEQYF. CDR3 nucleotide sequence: TGCGCCAGCAGCCAAGATCACGGACAGTCCTACGAGCAGTACTTC.

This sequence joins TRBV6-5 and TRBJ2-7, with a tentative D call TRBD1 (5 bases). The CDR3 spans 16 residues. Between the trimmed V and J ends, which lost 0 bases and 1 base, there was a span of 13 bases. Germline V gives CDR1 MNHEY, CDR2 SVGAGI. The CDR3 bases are TGTGCCAGCAGTTACTCGACCGGACACATGTCCTACGAGCAGTACTTC. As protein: CASSYSTGHMSYEQYF.

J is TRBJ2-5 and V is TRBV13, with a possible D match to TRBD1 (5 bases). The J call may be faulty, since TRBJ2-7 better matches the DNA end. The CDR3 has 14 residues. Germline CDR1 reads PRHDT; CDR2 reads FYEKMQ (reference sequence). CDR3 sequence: CASSSRQTSYEQYF. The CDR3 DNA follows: TGTGCCAGCAGCTCACGACAGACTTCCTACGAGCAGTACTTC.

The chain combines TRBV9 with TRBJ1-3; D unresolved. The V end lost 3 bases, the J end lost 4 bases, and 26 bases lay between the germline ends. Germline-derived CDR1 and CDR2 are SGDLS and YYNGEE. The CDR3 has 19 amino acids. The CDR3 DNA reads TGTGCCAGCAGCGGACAACCAACTGGGTTGGAGAAGAAAGGAAACACCATATATTTT. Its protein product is CASSGQPTGLEKKGNTIYF.

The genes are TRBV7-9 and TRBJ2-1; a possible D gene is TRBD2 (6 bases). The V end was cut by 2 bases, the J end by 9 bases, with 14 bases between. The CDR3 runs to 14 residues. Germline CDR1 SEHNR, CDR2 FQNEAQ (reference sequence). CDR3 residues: CASSLLAGTVEQFF. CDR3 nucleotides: TGTGCCAGCAGCTTATTGGCGGGAACGGTTGAGCAGTTCTTC.

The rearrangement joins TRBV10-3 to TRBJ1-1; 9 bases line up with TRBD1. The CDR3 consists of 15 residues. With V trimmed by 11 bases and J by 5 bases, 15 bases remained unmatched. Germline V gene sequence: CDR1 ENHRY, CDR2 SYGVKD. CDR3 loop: CASTPGQGTVTEAFF. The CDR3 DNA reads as TGTGCCTCAACCCCGGGACAGGGTACAGTAACTGAAGCTTTCTTT.

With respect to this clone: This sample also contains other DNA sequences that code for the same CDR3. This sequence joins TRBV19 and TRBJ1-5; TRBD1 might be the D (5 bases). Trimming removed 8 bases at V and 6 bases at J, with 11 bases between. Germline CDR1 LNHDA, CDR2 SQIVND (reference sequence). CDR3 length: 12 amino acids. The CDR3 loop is CASGTGGQPQHF. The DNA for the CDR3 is TGTGCCAGTGGGACCGGGGGTCAGCCCCAGCATTTT. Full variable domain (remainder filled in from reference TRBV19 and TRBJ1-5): DGGITQSPKYLFRKEGQNVTLSCEQNLNHDAMYWYRQDPGQGLRLIYYSQIVNDFQKGDIAEGYSVSREKKESFPLTVTSAQKNPTAFYLCASGTGGQPQHFGDGTRLSIL.

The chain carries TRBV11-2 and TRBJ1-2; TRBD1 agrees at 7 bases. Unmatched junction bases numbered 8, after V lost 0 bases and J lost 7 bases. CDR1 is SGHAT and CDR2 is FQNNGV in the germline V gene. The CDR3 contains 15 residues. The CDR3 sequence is CASSLETGTVLGYTF. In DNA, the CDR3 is TGTGCCAGCAGCTTAGAGACCGGGACAGTCCTTGGCTACACCTTC.

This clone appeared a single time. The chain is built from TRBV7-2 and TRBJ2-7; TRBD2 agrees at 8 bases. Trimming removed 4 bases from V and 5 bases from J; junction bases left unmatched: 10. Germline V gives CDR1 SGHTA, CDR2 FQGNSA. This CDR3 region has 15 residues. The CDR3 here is CASSSRTGGLHEQYF. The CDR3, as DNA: TGTGCCAGCAGCTCCCGTACGGGAGGGCTCCACGAGCAGTACTTC.

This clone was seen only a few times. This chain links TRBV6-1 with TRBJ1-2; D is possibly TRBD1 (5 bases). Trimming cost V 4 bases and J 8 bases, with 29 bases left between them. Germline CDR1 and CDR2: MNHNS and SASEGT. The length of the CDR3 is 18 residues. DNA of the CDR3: TGTGCCAGCAGTGCTGGGACGGACACAACGCTTCAACCTCGGGGCTACACCTTC. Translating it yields CASSAGTDTTLQPRGYTF.

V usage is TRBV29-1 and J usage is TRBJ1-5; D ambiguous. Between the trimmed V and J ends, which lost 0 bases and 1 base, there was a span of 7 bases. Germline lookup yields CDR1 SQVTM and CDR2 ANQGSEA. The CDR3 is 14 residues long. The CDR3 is CSVEDPDSNQPQHF. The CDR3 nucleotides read TGCAGCGTTGAAGACCCGGACAGCAATCAGCCCCAGCATTTT.

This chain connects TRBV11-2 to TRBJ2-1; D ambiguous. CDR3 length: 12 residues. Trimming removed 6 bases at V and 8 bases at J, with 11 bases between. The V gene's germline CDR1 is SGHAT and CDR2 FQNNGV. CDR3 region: CASRTSQDEQFF. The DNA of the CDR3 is TGTGCCAGCAGAACATCCCAAGATGAGCAGTTCTTC. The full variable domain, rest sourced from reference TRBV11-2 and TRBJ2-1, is EAGVAQSPRYKIIEKRQSVAFWCNPISGHATLYWYQQILGQGPKLLIQFQNNGVVDDSQLPKDRFSAERLKGVDSTLKIQPAKLEDSAVYLCASRTSQDEQFFGPGTRLTVL.

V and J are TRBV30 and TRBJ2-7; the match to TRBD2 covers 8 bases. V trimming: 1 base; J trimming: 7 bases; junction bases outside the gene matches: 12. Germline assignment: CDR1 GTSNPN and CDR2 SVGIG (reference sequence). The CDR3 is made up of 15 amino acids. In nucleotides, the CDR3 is TGTGCCTGGAGTGGGGTAGCGGGATTACTGAGGGAGCAGTACTTC. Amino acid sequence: CAWSGVAGLLREQYF.

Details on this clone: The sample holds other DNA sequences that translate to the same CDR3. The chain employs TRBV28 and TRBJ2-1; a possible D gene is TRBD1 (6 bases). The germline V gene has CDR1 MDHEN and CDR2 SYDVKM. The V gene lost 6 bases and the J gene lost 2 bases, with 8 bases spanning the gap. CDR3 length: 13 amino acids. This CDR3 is CASSRGPYNEQFF. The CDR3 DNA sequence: TGTGCCAGCAGCAGGGGCCCCTACAATGAGCAGTTCTTC.

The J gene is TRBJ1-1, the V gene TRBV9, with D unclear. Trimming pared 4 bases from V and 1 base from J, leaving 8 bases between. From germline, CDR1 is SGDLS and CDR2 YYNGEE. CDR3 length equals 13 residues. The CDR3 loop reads CASSPQTNTEAFF. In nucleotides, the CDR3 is TGTGCCAGCAGCCCACAGACGAACACTGAAGCTTTCTTT.

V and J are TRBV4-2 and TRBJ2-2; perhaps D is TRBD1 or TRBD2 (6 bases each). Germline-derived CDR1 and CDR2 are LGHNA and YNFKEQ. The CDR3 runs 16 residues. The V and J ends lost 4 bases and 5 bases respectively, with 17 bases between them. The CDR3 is CASSPRGTSYTGELFF. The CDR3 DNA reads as TGTGCCAGCAGCCCCCGGGGGACATCCTATACCGGGGAGCTGTTTTTT.

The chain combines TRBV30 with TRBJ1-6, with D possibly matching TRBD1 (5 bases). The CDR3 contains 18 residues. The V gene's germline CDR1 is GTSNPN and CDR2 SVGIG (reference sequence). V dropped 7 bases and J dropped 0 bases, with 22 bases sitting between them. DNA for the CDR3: TGTGCCTCACACCAGGAGGGGCGCCTCAGCTCCTATAATTCACCCCTCCACTTT. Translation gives CASHQEGRLSSYNSPLHF.

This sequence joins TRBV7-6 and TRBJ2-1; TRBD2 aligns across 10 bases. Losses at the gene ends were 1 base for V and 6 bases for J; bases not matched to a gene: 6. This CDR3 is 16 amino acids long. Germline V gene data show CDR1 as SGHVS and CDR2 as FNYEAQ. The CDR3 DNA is TGTGCCAGCAGCTTAGAAGCTAGCGGGAGAGTCAATGAGCAGTTCTTC. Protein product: CASSLEASGRVNEQFF.

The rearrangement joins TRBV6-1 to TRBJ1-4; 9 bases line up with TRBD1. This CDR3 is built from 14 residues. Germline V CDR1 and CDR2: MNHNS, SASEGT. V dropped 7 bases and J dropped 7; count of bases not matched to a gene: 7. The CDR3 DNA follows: TGTGCCAGCAAAACCGGGACAGGGTTTGAAAAACTGTTTTTT. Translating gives CASKTGTGFEKLFF.

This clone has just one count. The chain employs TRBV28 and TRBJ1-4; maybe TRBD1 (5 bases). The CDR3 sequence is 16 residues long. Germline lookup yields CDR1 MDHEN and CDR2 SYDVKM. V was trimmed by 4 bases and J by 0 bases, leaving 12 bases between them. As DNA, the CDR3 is TGTGCCAGCAGTTCCTCAGACAGTACAACTAATGAAAAACTGTTTTTT. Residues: CASSSSDSTTNEKLFF.

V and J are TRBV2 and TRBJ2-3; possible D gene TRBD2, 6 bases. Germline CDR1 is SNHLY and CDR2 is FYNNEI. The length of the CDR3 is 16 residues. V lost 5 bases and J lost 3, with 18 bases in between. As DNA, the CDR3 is TGTGCCAGCAGTTTCACTATTAGCGGTTCAACAGATACGCAGTATTTT. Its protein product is CASSFTISGSTDTQYF.

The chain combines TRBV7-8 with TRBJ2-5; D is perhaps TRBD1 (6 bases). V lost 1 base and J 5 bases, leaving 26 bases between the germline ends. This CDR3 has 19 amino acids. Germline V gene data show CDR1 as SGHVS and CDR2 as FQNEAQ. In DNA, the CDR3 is TGTGCCAGCAGCTTAGAGATTACTGGCAGGGGAGCGGCTAGGGAGACCCAGTACTTC. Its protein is CASSLEITGRGAARETQYF. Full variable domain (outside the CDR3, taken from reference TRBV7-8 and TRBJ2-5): GAGVSQSPRYKVAKRGQDVALRCDPISGHVSLFWYQQALGQGPEFLTYFQNEAQLDKSGLPSDRFFAERPEGSVSTLKIQRTQQEDSAVYLCASSLEITGRGAARETQYFGPGTRLLVL.

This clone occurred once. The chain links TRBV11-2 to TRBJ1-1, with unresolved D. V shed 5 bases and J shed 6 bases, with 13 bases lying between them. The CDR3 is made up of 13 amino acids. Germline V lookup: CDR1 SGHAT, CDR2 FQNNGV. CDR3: CASSGRHIAEAFF. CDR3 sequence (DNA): TGTGCCAGCAGCGGAAGACATATCGCTGAAGCTTTCTTT.

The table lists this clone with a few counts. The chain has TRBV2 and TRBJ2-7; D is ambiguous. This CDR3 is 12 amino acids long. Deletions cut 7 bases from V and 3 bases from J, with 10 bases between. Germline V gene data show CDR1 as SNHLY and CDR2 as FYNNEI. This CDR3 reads CASTSTNYEQYF. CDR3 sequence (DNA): TGTGCCAGCACCTCTACTAACTACGAGCAGTACTTC.

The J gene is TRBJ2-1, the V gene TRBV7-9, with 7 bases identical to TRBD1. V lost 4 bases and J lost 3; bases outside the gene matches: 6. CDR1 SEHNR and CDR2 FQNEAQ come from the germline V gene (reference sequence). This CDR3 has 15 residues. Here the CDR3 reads CASSSAWDSYNEQFF. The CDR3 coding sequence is TGTGCCAGCAGCTCAGCTTGGGACAGCTACAATGAGCAGTTCTTC.

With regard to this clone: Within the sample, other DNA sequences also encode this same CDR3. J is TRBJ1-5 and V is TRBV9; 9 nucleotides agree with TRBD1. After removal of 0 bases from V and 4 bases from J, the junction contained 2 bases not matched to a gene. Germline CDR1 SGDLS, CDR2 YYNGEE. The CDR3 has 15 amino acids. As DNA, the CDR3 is TGTGCCAGCAGCGTAGGGACAGGGGCTAATCAGCCCCAGCATTTT. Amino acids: CASSVGTGANQPQHF.

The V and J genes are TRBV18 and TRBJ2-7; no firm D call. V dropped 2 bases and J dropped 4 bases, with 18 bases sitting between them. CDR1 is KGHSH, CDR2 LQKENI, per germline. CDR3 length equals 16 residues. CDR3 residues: CASSPGSLDTLYEQYF. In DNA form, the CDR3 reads TGTGCCAGCTCACCAGGATCCCTAGATACTCTGTACGAGCAGTACTTC.